Below, 30 T cell receptor beta chains from the same sample are listed, as sequenced in a study of blood T cell repertoires in COVID-19. Libraries were prepared by immunoSEQ multiplex PCR; TCRdb keeps only in-frame clonotypes and omits some of them. Here the sample spans about 480,000 clones, around nine tenths being singletons. The material sequenced was PBMCs or T cells enriched from blood (not recorded which). These receptors all stem from a woman younger than 35 with acute COVID-19.

The chain couples TRBV28 to TRBJ2-7, with D possibly matching TRBD2 (6 bases). Germline assignment: CDR1 MDHEN and CDR2 SYDVKM. Trimming left V 3 bases short and J 3 bases short, with 12 bases between. This CDR3 is 14 amino acids long. The CDR3 spells CASSFWQGGYEQYF. CDR3 nucleotide sequence: TGTGCCAGCAGTTTTTGGCAGGGAGGCTACGAGCAGTACTTC. Full variable domain (missing parts from reference TRBV28 and TRBJ2-7): DVKVTQSSRYLVKRTGEKVFLECVQDMDHENMFWYRQDPGLGLRLIYFSYDVKMKEKGDIPEGYSVSREKKERFSLILESASTNQTSMYLCASSFWQGGYEQYFGPGTRLTVT.

The rearrangement links TRBV2 to TRBJ2-2; D possibly corresponds to TRBD2 (5 bases). Germline values: CDR1 SNHLY, CDR2 FYNNEI. The CDR3 is made up of 12 amino acids. The germline V and J ends were trimmed by 6 bases and 7 bases, with 9 bases remaining between them. The CDR3 region has the DNA TGTGCCAGCAGCGCTAGCCACGGGGAGCTGTTTTTT. It encodes CASSASHGELFF.

V usage is TRBV27 and J usage is TRBJ2-7, with unresolved D. There are 14 residues in the CDR3. The V end was cut by 4 bases, the J end by 2 bases, with 12 bases between. Germline CDR1 MNHEY, CDR2 SMNVEV (reference sequence). In nucleotides, the CDR3 is TGTGCCAGCAGTTCCCCCGACGGAGCCTACGAGCAGTACTTC. Protein product: CASSSPDGAYEQYF.

V usage is TRBV28 and J usage is TRBJ1-2, with TRBD1 identical over 8 bases. Germline trimming cut 6 bases from V and 8 bases from J; bases unmatched to any gene: 11. The germline CDR1 and CDR2 sequences are MDHEN and SYDVKM. The CDR3 sequence is 14 residues long. The DNA of the CDR3 is TGTGCCAGCAGCCCCCGGACAGGGCAAGGAGGCTACACCTTC. Protein product: CASSPRTGQGGYTF.

The genes are TRBV12-5 and TRBJ1-4, with TRBD1 matching 9 bases. This CDR3 has 15 amino acids. The J segment lost 8 bases and the V segment lost 4 bases, leaving 8 bases of the junction unmatched. Germline assignment: CDR1 LGHNT and CDR2 FRNRAP. The CDR3 DNA follows: TGTGCTAGTGGTTCGGGGGACAGGGAGTCAGAAAAACTGTTTTTT. Translating it yields CASGSGDRESEKLFF.

This rearrangement joins TRBV6-5 to TRBJ1-3; no reliable D call. The CDR3 has 15 residues. Germline V lookup: CDR1 MNHEY, CDR2 SVGAGI. Trimming cost V 7 bases and J 2 bases, with 15 bases left between them. CDR3 DNA: TGTGCCAGCATCCGGGAAGGGTCGCCTGGAAACACCATATATTTT. Its protein product is CASIREGSPGNTIYF.

The CDR3 sequence: CASSSPGTSGSRGTVPYF. Written as DNA, the CDR3 is TGTGCCAGCAGTTCCCCCGGGACTAGCGGGAGTAGGGGAACTGTGCCCTACTTC. V usage is TRBV27 and J usage is TRBJ2-7; 14 nucleotides agree with TRBD2. V shed 4 bases and J 13 bases; nucleotides not matched to a gene: 21. This CDR3 region has 18 residues. CDR1 and CDR2 from the germline V gene are MNHEY and SMNVEV (reference sequence).

This chain joins TRBV5-1 and TRBJ1-5; a possible D gene is TRBD1 (5 bases). The length of the CDR3 is 13 residues. V gave up 0 bases and J gave up 5 bases, with 6 bases separating them. Germline V gene sequence: CDR1 SGHRS, CDR2 YFSETQ. The CDR3 nucleotides read TGCGCCAGCAGCTTGGGACAGTATCAGCCCCAGCATTTT. It yields the protein CASSLGQYQPQHF.

The V and J genes are TRBV11-1 and TRBJ2-1; D gene unclear. Per germline, CDR1 SGHAT and CDR2 FQDESV (reference sequence). Trimming removed 2 bases at V and 1 base at J, with 12 bases between. There are 16 residues in the CDR3. CDR3 in amino acids: CASSLSVPYSYNEQFF. The DNA of the CDR3 is TGTGCCAGCAGCTTATCGGTACCTTATTCCTACAATGAGCAGTTCTTC.

This chain connects TRBV10-3 to TRBJ2-7; 15 bases match TRBD2. The CDR3 has 17 residues. V trimming: 6 bases; J trimming: 7 bases; junction bases outside the gene matches: 13. From germline, CDR1 is ENHRY and CDR2 SYGVKD. CDR3: CAIRDTGTSGRSNEQYF. CDR3 coding DNA: TGTGCCATCAGAGATACCGGGACTAGCGGGAGGTCGAATGAGCAGTACTTC.

The genes are TRBV5-6 and TRBJ1-2, with D maybe TRBD1 (6 bases). V was shortened by 5 bases and J by 8 bases, with 13 bases between the two germline ends. The germline gives CDR1 SGHDT, CDR2 YYEEEE. The CDR3 is 12 amino acids. CDR3 nucleotides: TGTGCCAGCAGTTCCTACAGGGACGGCTACACCTTC. The encoded protein is CASSSYRDGYTF.

The DNA for the CDR3 is TGCAGTGCTAGTTCCAGCGGACGACGTAACACAGATACGCAGTATTTT. It translates to CSASSSGRRNTDTQYF. The chain couples TRBV20-1 to TRBJ2-3; possible D gene TRBD2, 5 bases. Germline V gene data show CDR1 as DFQATT and CDR2 as SNEGSKA (reference sequence). The V and J ends lost 3 bases and 2 bases respectively, with 18 bases between them. This CDR3 region has 16 residues.

The chain recombines TRBV10-3 with TRBJ1-1, with TRBD1 matching over 8 bases. This CDR3 is built from 15 residues. The germline CDR1 and CDR2 sequences are ENHRY and SYGVKD. The trim removed 0 bases at V and 4 bases at J, leaving 4 bases unmatched. The CDR3 DNA reads TGTGCCATCAGTGAGTCGGCAGGGGGCATCACTGAAGCTTTCTTT. The encoded protein is CAISESAGGITEAFF.

This clone was seen a few times. The chain combines TRBV2 with TRBJ2-2, with 10 bases matching TRBD1. CDR1 and CDR2 (germline): SNHLY, FYNNEI. This CDR3 comprises 15 residues. V shed 7 bases and J 5 bases; nucleotides not matched to a gene: 7. The CDR3 sequence is CASTPLGQGTGELFF. The CDR3 nucleotides read TGTGCCAGCACCCCACTGGGACAGGGGACCGGGGAGCTGTTTTTT. Complete variable domain (other parts from reference TRBV2 and TRBJ2-2): EPEVTQTPSHQVTQMGQEVILRCVPISNHLYFYWYRQILGQKVEFLVSFYNNEISEKSEIFDDQFSVERPDGSNFTLKIRSTKLEDSAMYFCASTPLGQGTGELFFGEGSRLTVL.

The CDR3 nucleotides read TGTGCCAGCAGTTTTAAGCCCCCTAATTCACCCCTCCACTTT. Translating it yields CASSFKPPNSPLHF. This sequence joins TRBV28 and TRBJ1-6; unclear D gene. Germline CDR1 and CDR2: MDHEN and SYDVKM. The CDR3 length is 14 residues. Trimming took off 3 bases at V and 6 bases at J, with 9 bases between the two ends.

This rearrangement joins TRBV6-5 to TRBJ2-7; 15 bases map to TRBD2. This CDR3 spans 14 amino acids. The germline gives CDR1 MNHEY, CDR2 SVGAGI. Trimming cost V 11 bases and J 7 bases; bases outside gene matches: 9. DNA of the CDR3: TGTGCCGTCCGGACTAGCGGGGGGGCGGGTGAGCAGTACTTC. Translated, it gives CAVRTSGGAGEQYF.

Notes on this clone: The junction and the germline gene differ at one end; a read error may be behind it. The rearrangement links TRBV24-1 to TRBJ2-7, with 8 nucleotides matching TRBD1. Germline CDR1 and CDR2: KGHDR and SFDVKD. CDR3 size: 11 residues. The CDR3: CATSDQDREFF. The CDR3 DNA is TGTGCCACCAGTGACCAGGACAGGGAATTCTTC.

This rearrangement joins TRBV7-6 to TRBJ2-7; TRBD1 agrees at 9 bases. Losses at the gene ends were 0 bases for V and 5 bases for J; bases not matched to a gene: 5. Germline V CDR1 and CDR2: SGHVS, FNYEAQ. The CDR3 is made up of 15 amino acids. The CDR3 loop is CASSLAGQGSDEQYF. In nucleotides, the CDR3 is TGTGCCAGCAGCTTAGCCGGACAGGGGTCCGACGAGCAGTACTTC.

This rearrangement joins TRBV28 to TRBJ2-7, with D maybe TRBD2 (6 bases). Trimming pared 7 bases from V and 0 bases from J, leaving 10 bases between. The germline V gene encodes CDR1 MDHEN and CDR2 SYDVKM. The CDR3 has 13 amino acids. CDR3 residues: CASKADYSYEQYF. The CDR3 DNA is TGTGCCAGCAAGGCGGACTACTCCTACGAGCAGTACTTC.

This chain uses TRBV6-1 with TRBJ2-2; 9 positions match TRBD2. The V gene's germline CDR1 is MNHNS and CDR2 SASEGT. The junction had 1 base not matched to a gene; V was cut back by 2 bases and J by 3 bases. The CDR3 runs 15 residues. The CDR3 nucleotides read TGTGCCAGCAGTGAACTAGCGGGGTACACCGGGGAGCTGTTTTTT. Residues: CASSELAGYTGELFF.

This chain links TRBV4-1 with TRBJ1-5; TRBD1 matches at 9 bases. CDR3 size: 17 residues. CDR1 and CDR2 (germline): MGHRA, YSYEKL. The trim removed 1 base at V and 5 bases at J, leaving 9 bases unmatched. CDR3 nucleotide sequence: TGCGCCAGCAGCCAAGTTTGGGACAGGGAGACAGATCAGCCCCAGCATTTT. This encodes CASSQVWDRETDQPQHF.

This sequence joins TRBV25-1 and TRBJ2-5, with a possible D match to TRBD1 (6 bases). Germline values: CDR1 MGHDK, CDR2 SYGVNS. The CDR3 extends over 15 amino acids. Trimming removed 8 bases from V and 6 bases from J, with 22 bases in between. The CDR3 region has the DNA TGTGCCAGCCAAAGTGCCACAGGGATCCCTAAGACCCAGTACTTC. Translated: CASQSATGIPKTQYF.

The chain joins TRBV12-3 or TRBV12-4 to TRBJ1-2, with D unclear. Trimming removed 5 bases at V and 3 bases at J, with 10 bases between. CDR3 length equals 13 residues. The CDR3 sequence: CASSTTSDYGYTF. The CDR3 DNA follows: TGTGCCAGCAGTACTACATCGGACTATGGCTACACCTTC.

The chain links TRBV2 to TRBJ2-1; 10 bases agree with TRBD2. CDR3 length: 14 residues. Germline CDR1 is SNHLY and CDR2 is FYNNEI. Germline trimming cut 6 bases from V and 4 bases from J; bases unmatched to any gene: 3. CDR3 coding DNA: TGTGCCAGCAGAGAGACTAGCGGGTACAATGAGCAGTTCTTC. As protein: CASRETSGYNEQFF.

This clone was detected a few times. The V gene is TRBV11-2, the J gene TRBJ2-3; possible D gene TRBD1, 6 bases. The V end lost 5 bases, the J end lost 4 bases, and 10 bases lay between the germline ends. From germline, CDR1 is SGHAT and CDR2 FQNNGV. CDR3 length: 13 residues. This CDR3 is CASSPGAADTQYF. In DNA form, the CDR3 reads TGTGCCAGCAGCCCAGGGGCGGCAGATACGCAGTATTTT.

The chain recombines TRBV19 with TRBJ2-1; 14 nucleotides line up with TRBD2. Germline CDR1 is LNHDA and CDR2 is SQIVND (reference sequence). V lost 11 bases to trimming and J lost 9 bases; unmatched junction nucleotides: 9. There are 14 residues in the CDR3. CDR3 in amino acids: CAVGLAGGKVEQFF. The CDR3 nucleotides are TGTGCCGTAGGACTAGCGGGGGGCAAGGTTGAGCAGTTCTTC. Using reference TRBV19 and TRBJ2-1 for the parts outside the CDR3, the full variable domain is DGGITQSPKYLFRKEGQNVTLSCEQNLNHDAMYWYRQDPGQGLRLIYYSQIVNDFQKGDIAEGYSVSREKKESFPLTVTSAQKNPTAFYLCAVGLAGGKVEQFFGPGTRLTVL.

This chain connects TRBV5-5 to TRBJ1-2; D remains unclear. The V end was cut by 0 bases, the J end by 2 bases, with 26 bases between. This CDR3 region has 20 residues. Per germline, CDR1 SGHKS and CDR2 YYEKEE (reference sequence). CDR3 bases: TGTGCCAGCAGCTTGGCCTTATTACTTTGGGCCCAACACGGAAACTATGGCTACACCTTC. Protein product: CASSLALLLWAQHGNYGYTF.

V gene TRBV2 combines with J gene TRBJ1-4, with 7 bases identical to TRBD1. Germline CDR1 is SNHLY and CDR2 is FYNNEI. The CDR3 runs 14 residues. Trimming removed 7 bases from V and 8 bases from J; junction bases left unmatched: 10. CDR3: CASNRRQGDEKLFF. CDR3 nucleotides: TGTGCCAGCAATCGCAGACAGGGCGACGAAAAACTGTTTTTT.

Notes on this clone: Other DNA sequences of this sample code for an identical CDR3. V usage is TRBV29-1 and J usage is TRBJ1-1; D gene unclear. Germline loops: CDR1 SQVTM, CDR2 ANQGSEA. The CDR3 totals 11 residues. V was pared by 6 bases and J by 2 bases, with 7 bases between. CDR3 sequence (DNA): TGCAGCGTCCAGGTTAACACTGAAGCTTTCTTT. Translated: CSVQVNTEAFF.

The chain joins TRBV3-1 (or the pseudogene TRBV3-2) to TRBJ1-3; a weak D match, TRBD1 (6 bases). The germline CDR1 and CDR2 sequences are LGHDT and YNNKEL (reference sequence). Trimming left V 3 bases short and J 8 bases short, with 17 bases between. The CDR3 contains 15 residues. CDR3 nucleotide sequence: TGTGCCAGCAGCCAGCTGACAGGACTCGCTCACACCATATATTTT. Its translation: CASSQLTGLAHTIYF.